This section outlines one T cell receptor (beta chain) sequence together with its context. This clonotype was detected ten times or more. This receptor's antigen is unknown. One base away there is no much larger clone; base qualities are not given. Based on the germline V gene, the CDR1 and CDR2 sequences are SQVTM and ANQGSEA. The CDR3 has 13 amino acids, counting the end cysteine and phenylalanine. Only the CDR3 part of the read is kept: 39 bases, read in frame from the first base. The V and J ends are trimmed by 6 bases and 6 bases, leaving 17 bases between them. Amplification of TCR beta CDR3 regions was carried out from RNA transcripts. A first-round RT-PCR of the TCR CDR3 used the HTBI primer set with the Qiagen OneStep RT-PCR kit. Libraries were constructed in a second round of multiplex PCR, after which size selection and purification were carried out. Libraries were sequenced paired-end with 100 bp reads on an Illumina HiSeq2000. Concerning the study's data processing: Raw data were processed with SOAPnuke, discarding reads with adapters, uncalled bases, mean Phred below 15, or no exact constant-primer or identifier match. COPE v1.2.5 was used to merge the high-quality paired reads, and each unique nucleotide sequence was defined as a clonotype. Clonotypes were aligned to IMGT TRBV, TRBD and TRBJ reference segments using MiTCR v1.1. The analysis was restricted to V-J combinations with a frequency above 0.0001, which together covered around 99% of the repertoires. A TCS score was defined as the ratio between F50 (clonal expansion) and ExV (chaos), using BLOSUM62-based TCRdist between CDR3 peptides within each V-J. Welch's t-statistics and random forest reduced roughly 540 V-J features to 10 to 15, which were used in a naive Bayes classifier (R e1071). TCRdb cleaned the public reads at Q25 with fastp, built clones with MiXCR and kept in-frame beta chains. All rows with the same CDR3 protein become a single entry with the most common DNA and genes. It is TCRdb's table, rather than the study itself, that gives the V and J calls and clone size. The sample records approximately 260,000 distinct CDR3 sequences, 13% to 15% of which are singletons. The ten largest clones represent around 30% of the sample.

These data are taken from a study of T cells in Graves' hyperthyroidism and ophthalmopathy (dated by TCRdb to between 2019 and 2020). Concerning the study at large: Peripheral blood samples were taken at the time of initial diagnosis, prior to any treatment. To identify distinguishing TCR V-J signatures, a discovery cohort of 95 to 100 patients was used, comprising under 45 with Graves' ophthalmopathy and some 60 with stable Graves' hyperthyroidism. Prospective prediction of ophthalmopathy was tested in an independent validation cohort consisting of fewer than 20 hyperthyroidism patients and around 17 patients who later progressed to ophthalmopathy. For training and testing, the roughly 100 patients in the discovery cohort were randomly divided in a 7:3 ratio. The study also compared thyroid tissue and blood T-cell repertoires from a handful of Graves' hyperthyroidism patients. Once sampling was done, hyperthyroidism patients were given methimazole at a starting dose of 30 mg daily, whereas ophthalmopathy patients were given high-dose intravenous methylprednisolone. The paper reports TCR Vbeta CDR3 sequencing of some 140 peripheral blood samples: around 45 ophthalmopathy, fewer than 80 hyperthyroidism and 17 progressor patients.

The hyperthyroidism patients were between 18 and 65 years old and newly diagnosed, with a disease duration of less than 2 months. The study excluded patients with uncontrolled infections, other autoimmune diseases, pregnancy or lactation. Diagnoses relied on clinical symptoms, serum thyroxine and TRAb, thyroid ultrasound and orbital computed tomography. Blood from progressor patients was collected at the time of first diagnosis with hyperthyroidism, before any ophthalmopathy symptoms had appeared. PBMCs were separated from roughly 9.6 ml of fresh peripheral blood using Ficoll-Paque density gradient centrifugation. Progressor patients were defined as those initially diagnosed with Graves' hyperthyroidism in whom ophthalmopathy developed during follow-up. Trizol reagent was used to extract total RNA, and RNA quality was then checked on an Agilent 2100 Bioanalyzer. Overall study results and their limits: In cross-validation, a model built on a 13 V-J signature told ophthalmopathy apart from stable hyperthyroidism with 87.88% sensitivity and 81% to 82% specificity, and in testing the same model reached 80%/75%. Most expanded thyroid clonotypes (frequency above 0.001) were also found in blood, which suggests that blood repertoires may mirror thyroid immune responses. No statistical method was used to set the sample size in advance, and investigators knew the group allocation. During validation, the model predicted progression to ophthalmopathy a median of around six months ahead of onset, with almost 71% sensitivity and almost 75% specificity.

The clonotype was recovered from a woman aged 45-60 years with Graves' hyperthyroidism that later progressed to Graves' ophthalmopathy. Sequencing was done on a sample of blood. The V and J genes are TRBV29-1 and TRBJ1-2, with TRBD1 tentatively as D gene (6 bases match). The sequence in DNA is TGCAGCGTGGGAGGGGGGGTAAACGATGGCTACACCTTC. The translation is CSVGGGVNDGYTF.